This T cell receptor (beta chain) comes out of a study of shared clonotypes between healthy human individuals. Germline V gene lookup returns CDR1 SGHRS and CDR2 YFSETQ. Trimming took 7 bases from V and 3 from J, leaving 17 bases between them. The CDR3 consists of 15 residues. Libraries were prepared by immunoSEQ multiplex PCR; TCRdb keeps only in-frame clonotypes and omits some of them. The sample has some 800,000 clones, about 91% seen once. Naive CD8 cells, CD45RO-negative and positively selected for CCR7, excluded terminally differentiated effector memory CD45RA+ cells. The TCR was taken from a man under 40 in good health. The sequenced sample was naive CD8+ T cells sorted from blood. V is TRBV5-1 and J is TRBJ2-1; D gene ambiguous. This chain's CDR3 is CASHASSPLYNEQFF. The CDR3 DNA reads TGCGCCAGCCATGCCAGTTCACCGCTCTACAATGAGCAGTTCTTC.